The sequence of this T cell receptor (beta chain) was determined in a study of patients and donors after allogeneic stem cell transplantation. This clonotype was seen only a few times. Using its own MiXCR run on the RT-PCR reads, TCRdb lists one record per CDR3 protein. The repertoire holds about 960,000 distinct CDR3 sequences, with approximately 19% as singletons. Germline lookup yields CDR1 ENHRY and CDR2 SYGVKD. V lost 5 bases to trimming and J lost 3 bases; unmatched junction nucleotides: 6. The length of the CDR3 is 14 residues. The clonotype originates from a human donor who was either an allogeneic HSCT recipient or a stem cell or donor lymphocyte infusion donor (not recorded which). It is not recorded whose cells these are; they may come from a transplant donor. Sequenced material: blood, either unsorted or a sorted T cell fraction (not recorded which). V is TRBV10-3 and J is TRBJ1-2; 7 bases match TRBD1. CDR3 amino acids: CAISKGGEDYGYTF. The CDR3 DNA follows: TGTGCCATCAGTAAAGGGGGCGAGGACTATGGCTACACCTTC.